This T cell receptor beta chain was sequenced during a study of T cells in Graves' hyperthyroidism and ophthalmopathy (dated by TCRdb to between 2018 and 2021). Study-level background: Peripheral blood samples were taken at initial diagnosis, before any treatment was given. To identify TCR V-J signatures that set the groups apart, the researchers used a discovery cohort of about a hundred patients, made up of 40 to 45 with Graves' ophthalmopathy and about 60 with stable Graves' hyperthyroidism. Prospective prediction of ophthalmopathy was tested in an independent validation cohort of 18 hyperthyroidism patients and around 16 patients who later progressed to ophthalmopathy. The 100 discovery patients were divided at random into training and test sets in a 7:3 ratio. In addition, the study compared T-cell repertoires in thyroid tissue and in blood from six Graves' hyperthyroidism patients. After sampling, hyperthyroidism patients received methimazole starting at 30 mg daily, and ophthalmopathy patients received high-dose intravenous methylprednisolone. According to the paper, TCR Vbeta CDR3 sequencing was carried out on roughly 130 peripheral blood samples, which came from 40 to 45 ophthalmopathy, 70 to 80 hyperthyroidism and some 17 progressor patients.

The TCR beta CDR3 regions were amplified from RNA transcripts. The first round of RT-PCR for the TCR CDR3 was performed with the HTBI primer set and the Qiagen OneStep RT-PCR kit. Libraries were constructed in a second round of multiplex PCR, after which size selection and purification were performed. Paired-end sequencing of the libraries was performed with 100 bp reads on an Illumina HiSeq2000. Processing in the source paper ran as follows. SOAPnuke was used to process the raw data, removing reads that contained adapters or uncalled bases, had a mean Phred below 15, or lacked an exact match to the constant primer or identifier. COPE v1.2.5 was used to merge the high-quality paired reads, and each unique nucleotide sequence was defined as a clonotype. Clonotypes were aligned to IMGT TRBV, TRBD and TRBJ reference segments using MiTCR v1.1. The analysis was restricted to V-J combinations with a frequency above 0.0001, which together covered just over 99% of the repertoires. The TCS score was defined as the ratio of F50 (clonal expansion) to E x V (chaos), calculated using BLOSUM62-based TCRdist between CDR3 peptides within each V-J. Welch's t-statistics and random forest reduced some 510 V-J features to 10 to 15, which were used in a naive Bayes classifier (R e1071). In TCRdb, the public reads were trimmed at Q25 with fastp and aligned with MiXCR, with productive beta chains retained. Every distinct CDR3 protein forms one entry, paired with its most common genes and DNA. TCRdb, not the authors, supplied the V and J calls. This sample gives about 160,000 distinct CDR3 sequences in total; just under 9.5% of them show up just once. In total, the top ten clones hold about 20% of the sample.

Per the germline V gene, SGHVS is the CDR1 and FQNEAQ is the CDR2. The CDR3 runs 19 residues from the cysteine to the phenylalanine. The retained sequence is limited to the CDR3, 57 bases, with the frame set at the first base. V trim: 3 bases; J trim: 4 bases; unmatched bases: 11. On the study overall, not on this receptor specifically: In validation, the model predicted progression to ophthalmopathy with about 71% sensitivity and roughly 72% specificity, a median of approximately 6.7 months before onset. Blood samples also contained most of the expanded thyroid clonotypes (frequency above 0.001), which suggests that blood repertoires may reflect thyroid immune responses. No statistical method was used to set the sample size in advance, and investigators knew the group allocation. A model built on a 13 V-J signature distinguished ophthalmopathy from stable hyperthyroidism, reaching about 89% sensitivity and around 81% specificity in cross-validation and 80%/75% in testing.

Concerning this clonotype: Its antigen is currently not known. No qualities accompany the bases; no much larger clone lies one base away.

Hyperthyroidism patients were newly diagnosed, with disease duration under 2 months, and aged 18 to 65 years. Exclusion was applied to patients with uncontrolled infections, other autoimmune diseases, pregnancy or lactation. Diagnoses were based on clinical symptoms, serum thyroxine and TRAb, thyroid ultrasound and orbital computed tomography. For progressor patients, blood was drawn at the first diagnosis of hyperthyroidism, before any ophthalmopathy symptoms had appeared. PBMCs were separated from under 11 ml of fresh peripheral blood using Ficoll-Paque density gradient centrifugation. Patients classed as progressors first received a Graves' hyperthyroidism diagnosis and then went on to develop ophthalmopathy during follow-up. Total RNA was extracted using Trizol reagent, and RNA quality was assessed on an Agilent 2100 Bioanalyzer.

This chain joins TRBV7-8 to TRBJ2-2; 13 nucleotides in the junction match TRBD2. Sequenced material: blood. The source is a woman aged 18-30 years with Graves' hyperthyroidism that later progressed to Graves' ophthalmopathy. The CDR3 here reads CASSLELGLAGTGTGELFF. The bases read TGTGCCAGCAGCTTGGAGTTGGGACTAGCGGGAACGGGCACCGGGGAGCTGTTTTTT.